These T cell receptor beta chains were read from a single sample in a study of blood T cell repertoires in COVID-19. Using immunoSEQ multiplex PCR, the repertoire was profiled, and TCRdb retains in-frame clones only, with some absent. Seen here are about 300,000 clones, 83% observed once, and the top ten hold about 1.2%. The sequenced material came from peripheral blood. These TCRs come from a woman aged 45-60 years with acute or convalescent COVID-19. Both conserved end residues are part of each CDR3. A D gene is named only where the DNA matches it firmly. Size is omitted from some rows. Given values are once, few, many or a class for expanded clones.

-	-	TRBV7-2	TRBJ2-2	TGTGCCAGCAGCTTATCAGGGTACACCGGGGAGCTGTTTTTT	CASSLSGYTGELFF
-	-	TRBV7-7	TRBJ2-3	TGTGCCAGCAGCTTAAATCCAGGAGGGACAGATACGCAGTATTTT	CASSLNPGGTDTQYF
-	-	TRBV6-4	TRBJ2-3	TGTGCCAGCAGTGACGTAATAGGAGGGTTGGATACGCAGTATTTT	CASSDVIGGLDTQYF
-	-	TRBV4-1	TRBJ1-6	TGCGCCAGCAGCTCCGTTATCACAGGAAATTCACCCCTCCACTTT	CASSSVITGNSPLHF
-	-	TRBV12-3/TRBV12-4	TRBJ2-1	TGTGCCAGCGGAGCGGGTGCCTACAATGAGCAGTTCTTC	CASGAGAYNEQFF
TRBD1	-	TRBV24-1	TRBJ1-4	TGTGCCACCAGTGATACAGGACAGGGAGGAACTAATGAAAAACTGTTTTTT	CATSDTGQGGTNEKLFF
-	-	TRBV5-8	TRBJ2-7	TGTGCCAGCAGCTTGACGTTCACAGGTAGAGGCTACGAGCAGTACTTC	CASSLTFTGRGYEQYF
TRBD1	few	TRBV3-1/TRBV3-2	TRBJ2-2	TGTGCCAGCGACAGGGGAAACACCGGGGAGCTGTTTTTT	CASDRGNTGELFF
TRBD1	-	TRBV5-1	TRBJ1-1	TGCGCCAGTCGGGACAGGGGGTTGAACACTGAAGCTTTCTTT	CASRDRGLNTEAFF
-	-	TRBV30	TRBJ1-1	TGTGCCTGGAGTCCTGGGTGGGGGGGTACGACTTTCTTT	CAWSPGWGGTTFF
TRBD1	-	TRBV18	TRBJ2-7	TGTGCCAGCTCAAGGGACAGGGCGGTCGAGCAGTACTTC	CASSRDRAVEQYF
TRBD1	-	TRBV5-1	TRBJ1-4	TGCGCCAGCAGCCCCGAAGGGGGCCAGGAAAAACTGTTTTTT	CASSPEGGQEKLFF
-	-	TRBV7-3	TRBJ2-3	TGTGCCAGCAGCTTAGGATGGCGAACGGGAGGCACAGATACGCAGTATTTT	CASSLGWRTGGTDTQYF
-	once	TRBV10-3	TRBJ1-5	TGTGCCATCAGGGGAGAGGGAGATCAGCCCCAGCATTTT	CAIRGEGDQPQHF
-	-	TRBV19	TRBJ1-1	TGTGCCAGTAGTATAGCGGTAGGGGGTGAAGCTTTCTTT	CASSIAVGGEAFF
-	-	TRBV7-9	TRBJ1-1	TGTGCCAGCAGCTCCGGGCAGGGTGACACTGAAGCTTTCTTT	CASSSGQGDTEAFF
-	-	TRBV18	TRBJ2-3	TGTGCCAGCTCACCACCGGTCCCTCGGGATACGCAGTATTTT	CASSPPVPRDTQYF
-	-	TRBV3-1/TRBV3-2	TRBJ1-1	TGTGCCAGCAGCCGAGCAGGGGTGAACACTGAAGCTTTCTTT	CASSRAGVNTEAFF
TRBD1	-	TRBV7-2	TRBJ2-7	TGTGCCAGCAGCTTAGTTGGGACAGGGATCGACGAGCAGTACTTC	CASSLVGTGIDEQYF
TRBD1	-	TRBV5-1	TRBJ2-1	TGCGCCAGCAGCTTGGTGGGACAGGGGGCTGGTAATGAGCAGTTCTTC	CASSLVGQGAGNEQFF
TRBD2	-	TRBV7-2	TRBJ2-3	TGTGCCAGCAGCTTAAGATCCGGACTAGCCGGGGGGGATACGCAGTATTTT	CASSLRSGLAGGDTQYF
-	-	TRBV6-5	TRBJ2-6	TGTGCCAGCACCCTGCAGGGGTCTGGGGCCAACGTCCTGACTTTC	CASTLQGSGANVLTF
TRBD2	-	TRBV6-4	TRBJ2-2	TGTGCCAGCAGTGACGGGACTAGATCGACCGGGGAGCTGTTTTTT	CASSDGTRSTGELFF
-	-	TRBV5-4	TRBJ2-3	TGTGCCAGCAGTTCTTACAGGGTTAGCACAGATACGCAGTATTTT	CASSSYRVSTDTQYF
TRBD2	-	TRBV11-2	TRBJ2-1	TGTGCCAGCAGCTTTTTGAGCGGGGGGGCTCGGGTAAATGAGCAGTTCTTC	CASSFLSGGARVNEQFF
TRBD2	-	TRBV5-4	TRBJ2-5	TGTGCCAGCAGCTTGGCCGCTAGCGGGGGTTACGAGACCCAGTACTTC	CASSLAASGGYETQYF
-	-	TRBV6-5	TRBJ1-2	TGTGCCAGCTTCCCGGGAGGGACCGACTATGGCTACACCTTC	CASFPGGTDYGYTF
TRBD2	-	TRBV7-2	TRBJ2-1	TGTGCCAGCAGCTTAGGTCGGGGGGGTTCCTACAATGAGCAGTTCTTC	CASSLGRGGSYNEQFF
TRBD2	-	TRBV18	TRBJ2-3	TGTGCCAGCTCACCACTCGGGACTAGCGACGGGCTGTATTTT	CASSPLGTSDGLYF
-	-	TRBV7-3	TRBJ2-5	TGTGCCAGCAGCCCTCTGGGAGGAGGGAACCAAGAGACCCAGTACTTC	CASSPLGGGNQETQYF
-	once	TRBV19	TRBJ1-5	TGTGCCAGTAGTATAGGGATCGGGTATCAGCCCCAGCATTTT	CASSIGIGYQPQHF
-	-	TRBV13	TRBJ1-4	TGTGCCAGCAGCTTAGGTCGGGGTTTGACTAATGAAAAACTGTTTTTT	CASSLGRGLTNEKLFF
TRBD1	-	TRBV19	TRBJ1-1	TGTGCCAGTAGTCCTTGGACAGGGGGCTGGGTGACTGAAGCTTTCTTT	CASSPWTGGWVTEAFF
TRBD1	-	TRBV30	TRBJ2-2	TGTGCCTGGAGTATGACAGGGGCGTATTCCGGGGAGCTGTTTTTT	CAWSMTGAYSGELFF
-	-	TRBV5-1	TRBJ1-1	TGCGCCAGCAGCTTCGACAGCAGCATGAACACTGAAGCTTTCTTT	CASSFDSSMNTEAFF
-	few	TRBV2	TRBJ1-2	TGTGCCAGCTGGACAGTAAACTATGGCTACACCTTC	CASWTVNYGYTF
-	-	TRBV24-1	TRBJ2-5	TGTGCCACCAGTGATTGGAGGGAAGAGACCCAGTACTTC	CATSDWREETQYF
TRBD1	-	TRBV9	TRBJ2-5	TGTGCCAGCAGCCCGAGACAGGGTAGGGAGACCCAGTACTTC	CASSPRQGRETQYF
TRBD1	-	TRBV7-9	TRBJ2-7	TGTGCCAGCAGCCCCGGACAGGGCACCTACGAGCAGTACTTC	CASSPGQGTYEQYF
TRBD1	many	TRBV7-2	TRBJ2-3	TGTGCCAGCAGCTCGGACAGGGGGTGGCAGTATTTT	CASSSDRGWQYF
-	few	TRBV6-5	TRBJ1-5	TGTGCCAGCAGACGGACAGTACTTAGCAATCAGCCCCAGCATTTT	CASRRTVLSNQPQHF
-	-	TRBV3-1/TRBV3-2	TRBJ1-1	TGTGCCAGCAGCCGGTGGGGTGGAGGGAGTAACACTGAAGCTTTCTTT	CASSRWGGGSNTEAFF
TRBD2	few	TRBV11-1	TRBJ2-5	TGTGCCAGCAGCTTAGGGAGCCGGGAGGGGGAGACCCAGTACTTC	CASSLGSREGETQYF
-	few	TRBV27	TRBJ1-1	TGTGCCAGCAGTTTAAAGGCCCCGTTGGTGGGGGGTACTGAAGCTTTCTTT	CASSLKAPLVGGTEAFF
-	-	TRBV5-5	TRBJ1-1	TGTGCCAGCAGGTTGGCCCCGGGCACTGAAGCTTTCTTT	CASRLAPGTEAFF
-	-	TRBV9	TRBJ2-2	TGTGCCAGCAGGAAGACTTCCGGGGACACCGGGGAGCTGTTTTTT	CASRKTSGDTGELFF
TRBD2	-	TRBV30	TRBJ2-3	TGTGCCTGGAGGGGGACTAGCGGCACAGATACGCAGTATTTT	CAWRGTSGTDTQYF
-	-	TRBV11-2	TRBJ1-5	TGTGCCAGCAGCCTCGATGGGCTACGGCCCCAGCATTTT	CASSLDGLRPQHF
-	once	TRBV7-2	TRBJ1-1	TGTGCCAGCAGCTTAGTCGCTGAAGCTTTCTTT	CASSLVAEAFF
-	few	TRBV7-9	TRBJ1-1	TGTGCCAGCAGCTCTTTTATAGACACTGAAGCTTTCTTT	CASSSFIDTEAFF
-	-	TRBV10-3	TRBJ1-4	TGTGCCATCAACGGACAGATGAATGAAAAACTGTTTTTT	CAINGQMNEKLFF
TRBD2	-	TRBV29-1	TRBJ2-3	TGCAGCGCGACGGGACTAGCGGGATACACAGATACGCAGTATTTT	CSATGLAGYTDTQYF
-	-	TRBV3-1/TRBV3-2	TRBJ1-4	TGTGCCAGCAGCCATCCTAGGGGCACTAATGAAAAACTGTTTTTT	CASSHPRGTNEKLFF
-	-	TRBV5-1	TRBJ2-5	TGCGCCAGCAGCTTGGTGGCTGGACGGGGGACGGAGACCCAGTACTTC	CASSLVAGRGTETQYF